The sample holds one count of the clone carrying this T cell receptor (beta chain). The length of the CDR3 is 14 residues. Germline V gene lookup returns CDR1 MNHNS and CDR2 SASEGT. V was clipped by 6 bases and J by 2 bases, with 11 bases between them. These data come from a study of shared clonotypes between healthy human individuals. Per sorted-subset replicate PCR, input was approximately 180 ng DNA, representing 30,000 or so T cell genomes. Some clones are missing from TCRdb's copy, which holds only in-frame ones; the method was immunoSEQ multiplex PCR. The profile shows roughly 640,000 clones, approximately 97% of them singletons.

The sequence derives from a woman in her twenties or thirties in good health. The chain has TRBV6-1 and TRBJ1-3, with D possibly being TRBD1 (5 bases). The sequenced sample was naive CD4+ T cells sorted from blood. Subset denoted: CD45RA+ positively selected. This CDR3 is CASRVGGPGNTIYF. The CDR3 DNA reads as TGTGCCAGCAGAGTTGGGGGACCTGGAAACACCATATATTTT.